This entry is about one TCR beta chain. This sample was included in a study of blood T cell repertoires in COVID-19. TCRdb's table, derived via immunoSEQ multiplex PCR, lists solely in-frame clones and lacks some. This table holds around 280,000 clones, 70% to 90% found once. CDR3 size: 16 residues. Germline CDR1 MGHRA, CDR2 YSYEKL. V lost 0 bases and J 3 bases, leaving 14 bases between the germline ends. Two consecutive negative NP/OP PCR tests, clearance, or resolved symptoms defined Cohort 3 recovery. The receptor was isolated from a woman aged 40 to 50 who had recovered from COVID-19. The V and J genes are TRBV4-1 and TRBJ1-1; D may be TRBD1 (5 bases). The specimen sequenced was PBMCs or T cells enriched from blood (not recorded which). This CDR3 is CASSQDGAGVHTEAFF. The CDR3 DNA sequence: TGCGCCAGCAGCCAAGACGGTGCGGGGGTGCACACTGAAGCTTTCTTT.